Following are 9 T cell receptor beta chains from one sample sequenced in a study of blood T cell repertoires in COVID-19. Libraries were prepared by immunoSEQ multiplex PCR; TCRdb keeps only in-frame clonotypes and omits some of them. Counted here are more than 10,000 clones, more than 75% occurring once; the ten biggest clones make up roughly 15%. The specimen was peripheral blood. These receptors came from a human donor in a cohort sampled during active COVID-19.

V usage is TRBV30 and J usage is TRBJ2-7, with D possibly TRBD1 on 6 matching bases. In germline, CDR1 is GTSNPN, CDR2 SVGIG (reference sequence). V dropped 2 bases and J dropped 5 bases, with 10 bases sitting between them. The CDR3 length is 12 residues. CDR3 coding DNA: TGTGCCTGGAGTAAACAGGGAAACGAGCAGTACTTC. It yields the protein CAWSKQGNEQYF.

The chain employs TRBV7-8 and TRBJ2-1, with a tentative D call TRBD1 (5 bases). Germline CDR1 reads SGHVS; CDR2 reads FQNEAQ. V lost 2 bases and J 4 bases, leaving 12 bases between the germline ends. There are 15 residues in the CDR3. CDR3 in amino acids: CASSLSSGWYNEQFF. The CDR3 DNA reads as TGTGCCAGCAGCTTAAGTTCAGGGTGGTACAATGAGCAGTTCTTC.

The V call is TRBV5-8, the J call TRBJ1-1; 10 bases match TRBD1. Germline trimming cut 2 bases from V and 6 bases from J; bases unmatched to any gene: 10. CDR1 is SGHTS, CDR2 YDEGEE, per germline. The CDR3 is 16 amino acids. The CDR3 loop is CASSLPGTGAVSEAFF. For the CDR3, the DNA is TGTGCCAGCAGCTTACCCGGGACAGGGGCTGTCTCTGAAGCTTTCTTT.

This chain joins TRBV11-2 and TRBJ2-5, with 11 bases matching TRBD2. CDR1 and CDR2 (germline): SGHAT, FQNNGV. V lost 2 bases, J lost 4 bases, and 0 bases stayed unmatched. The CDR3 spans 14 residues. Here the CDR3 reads CASSLLAGGETQYF. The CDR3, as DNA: TGTGCCAGCAGCTTACTAGCGGGGGGAGAGACCCAGTACTTC.

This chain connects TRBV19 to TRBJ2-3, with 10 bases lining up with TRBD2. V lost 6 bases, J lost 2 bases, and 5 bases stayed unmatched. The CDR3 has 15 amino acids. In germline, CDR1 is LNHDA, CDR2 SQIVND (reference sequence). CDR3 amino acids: CASRPSGSDTDTQYF. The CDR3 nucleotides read TGTGCCAGTAGGCCTAGCGGGAGTGACACAGATACGCAGTATTTT.

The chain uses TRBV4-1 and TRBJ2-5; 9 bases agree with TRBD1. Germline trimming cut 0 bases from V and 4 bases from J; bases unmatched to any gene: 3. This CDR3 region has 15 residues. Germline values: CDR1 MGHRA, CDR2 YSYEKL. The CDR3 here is CASSQESGQGETQYF. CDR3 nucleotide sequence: TGCGCCAGCAGCCAAGAGTCGGGACAGGGAGAGACCCAGTACTTC.

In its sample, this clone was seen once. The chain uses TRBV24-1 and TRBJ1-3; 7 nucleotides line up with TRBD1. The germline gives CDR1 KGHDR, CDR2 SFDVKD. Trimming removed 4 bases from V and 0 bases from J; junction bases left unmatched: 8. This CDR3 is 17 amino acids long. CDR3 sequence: CATSEMSGGISGNTIYF. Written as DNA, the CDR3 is TGTGCCACCAGTGAGATGTCAGGGGGAATCTCTGGAAACACCATATATTTT.

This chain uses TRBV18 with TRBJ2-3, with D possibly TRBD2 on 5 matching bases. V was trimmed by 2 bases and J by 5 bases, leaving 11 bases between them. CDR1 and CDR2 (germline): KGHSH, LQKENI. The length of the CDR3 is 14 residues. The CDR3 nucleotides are TGTGCCAGCTCACCATCGGTTCGGGGAGATACGCAGTATTTT. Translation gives CASSPSVRGDTQYF.

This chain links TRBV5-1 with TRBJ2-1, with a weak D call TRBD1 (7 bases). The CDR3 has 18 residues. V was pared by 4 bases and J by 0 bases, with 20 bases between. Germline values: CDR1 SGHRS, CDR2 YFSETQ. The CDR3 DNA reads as TGCGCCAGCAGCACTACAGGGGACTTGCTGAGCTCCTACAATGAGCAGTTCTTC. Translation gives CASSTTGDLLSSYNEQFF.